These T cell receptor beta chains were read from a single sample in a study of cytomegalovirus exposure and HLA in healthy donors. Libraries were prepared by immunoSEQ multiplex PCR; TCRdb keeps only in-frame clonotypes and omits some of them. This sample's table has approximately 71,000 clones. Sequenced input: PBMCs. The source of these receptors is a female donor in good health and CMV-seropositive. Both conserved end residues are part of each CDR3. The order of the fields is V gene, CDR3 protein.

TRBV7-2,CASSDPGTGRSPLHF
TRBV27,CASRSGLAGGLYEQYF
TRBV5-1,CASSPWDSTAKNIQYF
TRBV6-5,CASSSPGRGGGYTF
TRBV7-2,CASSPGGAGTAEGQYF
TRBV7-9,CASSLATHSYNEQFF
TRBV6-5,CASGPRTVYGYTF
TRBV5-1,CASSFASGDTGELFF
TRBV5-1,CASSFGLADNEQFF
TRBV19,CASTIRDRGRNQPQHF
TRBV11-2,CASTEGLTNTEAFF
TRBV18,CASARTGNSYEQYF
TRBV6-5,CASSSAGAGAGELFF
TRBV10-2,CASREVTGELFF
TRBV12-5,CASGSGGGGYTEAFF
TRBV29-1,CSVIEPGANVLTF
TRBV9,CASSVTTGGDGLYEQYF
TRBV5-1,CASSLNAGPNQPQHF
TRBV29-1,CSVEGGATDTQYF
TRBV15,CATSRDHVGYTF
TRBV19,CASSKSTETGELFF
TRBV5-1,CASSFGDYNEKLFF
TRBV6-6,CASRLDSNYGYTF
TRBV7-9,CASTSGQGLESAQYF
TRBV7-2,CASNKEGGDTQYF
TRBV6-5,CASGSQQGWETQYF
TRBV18,CASSPSLAEVDTQYF
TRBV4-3,CASSQDQYRGFSGNTIYF
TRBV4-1,CASSPGQGSPTDTQYF
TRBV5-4,CASSPKPLAGGNEQYF
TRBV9,CASSELVRGAYEQYF
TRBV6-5,CASSLAGPTGELFF
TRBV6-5,CASRDSGGLVVEQYF
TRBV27,CASSLREGGLYEQYF
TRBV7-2,CASSPGTGRMNTEAFF
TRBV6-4,CASNSGTKLMNTEAFF
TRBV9,CASSGTTDSEKLFF
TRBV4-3,CASSQVSGDYNEQFF
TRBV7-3,CASSLQGRDTEAFF
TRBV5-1,CASSQTLSYEQYF
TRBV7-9,CASSLGQGSYGYTF
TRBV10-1,CASSESDAGGEDEQFF
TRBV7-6,CASSSARVRGSPLHF
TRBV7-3,CASGRGIGLNTGELFF
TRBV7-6,CASSSSLHNNYGYTF
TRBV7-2,CASSPRLRTEAFF
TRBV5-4,CASSKTGVMGTEAFF
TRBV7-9,CASSLGAGTASYEQYF